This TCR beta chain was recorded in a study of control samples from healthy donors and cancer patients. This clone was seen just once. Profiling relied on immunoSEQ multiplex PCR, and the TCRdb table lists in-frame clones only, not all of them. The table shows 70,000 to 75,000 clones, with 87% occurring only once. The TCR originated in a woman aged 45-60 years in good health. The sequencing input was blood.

For the CDR3, the DNA is TGCAGCGTTGAAAGACAGGGCCAAGGGACTGAAGCTTTCTTT. Amino acids: CSVERQGQGTEAFF. The chain couples TRBV29-1 to TRBJ1-1, with 7 bases aligning to TRBD1. Trimming took 2 bases from V and 5 from J; bases not matched to a gene: 8. In germline, CDR1 is SQVTM, CDR2 ANQGSEA. CDR3 size: 14 residues.